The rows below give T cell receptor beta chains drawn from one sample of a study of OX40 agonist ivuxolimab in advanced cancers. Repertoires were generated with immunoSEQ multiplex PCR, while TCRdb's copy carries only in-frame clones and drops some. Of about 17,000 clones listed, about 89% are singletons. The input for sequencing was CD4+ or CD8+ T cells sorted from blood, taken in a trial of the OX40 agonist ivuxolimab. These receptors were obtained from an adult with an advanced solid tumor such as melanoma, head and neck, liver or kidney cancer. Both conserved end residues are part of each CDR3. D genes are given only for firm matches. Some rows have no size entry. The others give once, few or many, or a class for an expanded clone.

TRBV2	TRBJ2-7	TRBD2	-	TGTGCCAGCACGGGTAGCGGGGGATACGAGCAGTACTTC	CASTGSGGYEQYF
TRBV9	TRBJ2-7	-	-	TGTGCCAGCAGCGTAGGGGGGGCGGACACCTACGAGCAGTACTTC	CASSVGGADTYEQYF
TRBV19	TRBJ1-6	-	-	TGTGCCAGTAGTATTGGGGGGGCTCTTAATTCACCCCTCCACTTT	CASSIGGALNSPLHF
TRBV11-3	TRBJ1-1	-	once	TGTGCCAGCAGCACCGACTCAAACACTGAAGCTTTCTTT	CASSTDSNTEAFF
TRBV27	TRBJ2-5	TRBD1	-	TGTGCCAGCAGTTCGGCGGACAGGGCGAGAGTCGGGGAGACCCAGTACTTC	CASSSADRARVGETQYF
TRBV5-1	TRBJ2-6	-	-	TGTGCCAGCAGCTTGGAGTCTAGCAATGGGGCCAACGTCCTGACTTTC	CASSLESSNGANVLTF
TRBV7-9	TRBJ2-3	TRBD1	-	TGTGCCAGCAGCTCGGGACAGGGTGAGGGATGGCATACGCAGTATTTT	CASSSGQGEGWHTQYF
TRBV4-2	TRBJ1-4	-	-	TGTGCCAGCAGCCAAGAAAACTGGGCGGAAGAAAAACTGTTTTTT	CASSQENWAEEKLFF
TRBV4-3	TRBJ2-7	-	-	TGCGCCAGCAGCCAAGATGTAGGGGCTTGGGAGCAGTACTTC	CASSQDVGAWEQYF
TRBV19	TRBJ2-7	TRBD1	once	TGTGCCAGTAGTGGACCCGGGACAGGGGGAGGCGAGCAGTACTTC	CASSGPGTGGGEQYF
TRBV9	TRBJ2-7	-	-	TGTGCCAGCAGCGTAGGGGACTCCTCCTACGAGCAGTACTTC	CASSVGDSSYEQYF
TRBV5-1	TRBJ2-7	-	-	TGCGCCAGCAGCTTGAGGGGAATAGGCCACGAGCAGTACTTC	CASSLRGIGHEQYF
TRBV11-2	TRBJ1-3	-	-	TGTGCCAGCAACCATGGGGGCTCTGGAAACACCATATATTTT	CASNHGGSGNTIYF
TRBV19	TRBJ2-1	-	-	TGTGCCAGTAGTATCTTCGGGGGAGACAACAATGAGCAGTTCTTC	CASSIFGGDNNEQFF
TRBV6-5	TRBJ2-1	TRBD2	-	TGTGCCAGCAGTCCCGGGGGGTCGGATGAGCAGTTCTTC	CASSPGGSDEQFF
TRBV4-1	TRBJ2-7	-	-	TGCGCCAGCAGCAACCAGGAGGCCCGAGCCTACGAGCAGTACTTC	CASSNQEARAYEQYF
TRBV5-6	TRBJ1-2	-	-	TGTGCCAGCAGCTTGGTACAGTATGGCTACACCTTC	CASSLVQYGYTF
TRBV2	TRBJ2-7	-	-	TGTGCCAGCAGTGAAGAGGGGGGGGCGCTTCATCCCGAGCAGTACTTC	CASSEEGGALHPEQYF
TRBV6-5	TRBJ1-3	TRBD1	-	TGTGCCAGCAGTTACTCTTTGACAGGGGCTGGAAACACCATATATTTT	CASSYSLTGAGNTIYF
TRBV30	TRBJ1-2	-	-	TGTGCCTGGACCTCCCCAGGGTTGACACGATATGGCTACACCTTC	CAWTSPGLTRYGYTF
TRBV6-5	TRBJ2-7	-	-	TGTGCCAGCAGTTACGGACAGCCAAGCTCCTACGAGCAGTACTTC	CASSYGQPSSYEQYF
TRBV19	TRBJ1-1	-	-	TGTGCCAGTAGACCTTCGACAGCCCACACTGAAGCTTTCTTT	CASRPSTAHTEAFF
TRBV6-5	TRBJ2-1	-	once	TGTGCCAGCAGTGGGCCCAGGGGTTCCTACAATGAGCAGTTCTTC	CASSGPRGSYNEQFF
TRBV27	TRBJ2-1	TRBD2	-	TGTGCCAGCAGTCAAAGCGGGAGGGCACACAATGAGCAGTTCTTC	CASSQSGRAHNEQFF